These T cell receptor beta chains were read from a single sample in a study of CD8 T cells in ankylosing spondylitis. Using its own MiXCR run on the 5' RACE reads, TCRdb lists one record per CDR3 protein. The sample lists about 360,000 distinct CDR3 sequences, 20% to 25% occurring once. Sequenced: blood, either unsorted or a sorted T cell fraction (not recorded which). Receptors were obtained from a male donor with ankylosing spondylitis or in good health (not recorded which). Both conserved end residues are part of each CDR3. The order of the fields is CDR3 DNA, CDR3 protein, V gene, D gene, J gene, clone size, CDR3 length. The D gene is left open where the match is weak. Rows may omit the clone size; those that give it use once, few, many or a size class.

DNA: TGTGCCAGCAGTGATGGGACATTACTCACAGATACGCAGTATTTT
CDR3: CASSDGTLLTDTQYF
V: TRBV2
D: -
J: TRBJ2-3
size: few
length: 15

DNA: TGTGCCAGCAGATTCACTGGGGATTACGAGCAGTACTTC
CDR3: CASRFTGDYEQYF
V: TRBV11-2
D: -
J: TRBJ2-7
size: -
length: 13

DNA: TGCGCCAGCAGCCAAGCTCATGGCTACAATGAGCAGTTCTTC
CDR3: CASSQAHGYNEQFF
V: TRBV4-1
D: -
J: TRBJ2-1
size: few
length: 14

DNA: TGTGCCATCAGCTCCAGTCCCGGCCAAGAGACCCAGTACTTC
CDR3: CAISSSPGQETQYF
V: TRBV10-3
D: -
J: TRBJ2-5
size: few
length: 14

DNA: TGCAGTGCTAGACGTATAGCGGGGGGGCAGTACGAGCAGTACTTC
CDR3: CSARRIAGGQYEQYF
V: TRBV20-1
D: TRBD2
J: TRBJ2-7
size: -
length: 15

DNA: TGTGCCAGCAGCCGCAGACGCCCTAGCGGGGGTTTTTTGGAGCAGTTCTTC
CDR3: CASSRRRPSGGFLEQFF
V: TRBV7-9
D: TRBD2
J: TRBJ2-1
size: -
length: 17

DNA: TGTGCCAGCAGTGTACCGGGACTACTAAACTCGAACACCGGGGAGCTGTTTTTT
CDR3: CASSVPGLLNSNTGELFF
V: TRBV28
D: TRBD2
J: TRBJ2-2
size: few
length: 18

DNA: TGTGCCAGCAGGACACACCGGGATGAGCAGTTCTTC
CDR3: CASRTHRDEQFF
V: TRBV12-3/TRBV12-4
D: -
J: TRBJ2-1
size: -
length: 12

DNA: TGTGCCCGCAGTTCGCGGACTAGCGGGGGGGTAATGGTGGAGACCCAGTACTTC
CDR3: CARSSRTSGGVMVETQYF
V: TRBV6-6
D: TRBD2
J: TRBJ2-5
size: -
length: 18

DNA: TGTGCCAGCAGGGCCCGGGGGTCAGATACGCAGTATTTT
CDR3: CASRARGSDTQYF
V: TRBV12-3/TRBV12-4
D: -
J: TRBJ2-3
size: -
length: 13

DNA: TGTGCCAGCAGCCTTGGGACTAGCTTATCAACAGATACGCAGTATTTT
CDR3: CASSLGTSLSTDTQYF
V: TRBV7-9
D: TRBD2
J: TRBJ2-3
size: -
length: 16

DNA: TGCAGCTCACCGGGACAGGGATGGGAAGACGATGAGCAGTTCTTC
CDR3: CSSPGQGWEDDEQFF
V: TRBV29-1
D: TRBD1
J: TRBJ2-1
size: many
length: 15

DNA: TGTGCCACCAGCGATCCGGGACAGGGAACCTACGAGCAGTACTTC
CDR3: CATSDPGQGTYEQYF
V: TRBV15
D: TRBD1
J: TRBJ2-7
size: -
length: 15

DNA: TGTGCCAGCTACTCGAGGAGCCCCTACACCGGGGAGCTGTTTTTT
CDR3: CASYSRSPYTGELFF
V: TRBV12-3/TRBV12-4
D: -
J: TRBJ2-2
size: -
length: 15

DNA: TGTGCCAGCAGCTTAGGGGCTCGGGGCACACCGCTCGCAGATACGCAGTATTTT
CDR3: CASSLGARGTPLADTQYF
V: TRBV7-6
D: -
J: TRBJ2-3
size: -
length: 18

DNA: TGTGCCAGCAGTAAAGACGAGACAGGGAGCACAGATACGCAGTATTTT
CDR3: CASSKDETGSTDTQYF
V: TRBV28
D: TRBD1
J: TRBJ2-3
size: few
length: 16

DNA: TGTGCCACCAGCGACAGGGTAACCCACGAGCAGTACTTC
CDR3: CATSDRVTHEQYF
V: TRBV24-1
D: TRBD1
J: TRBJ2-7
size: -
length: 13

DNA: TGTGCCAGCAGCGTAGGGGGCAGCGGGGGGAGCACAGATACGCAGTATTTT
CDR3: CASSVGGSGGSTDTQYF
V: TRBV9
D: TRBD2
J: TRBJ2-3
size: -
length: 17

DNA: TGTGCCATCAGTAGGAGCGGGGAAAGCTCCTACGAGCAGTACTTC
CDR3: CAISRSGESSYEQYF
V: TRBV10-3
D: TRBD2
J: TRBJ2-7
size: few
length: 15

DNA: TGTGCCAGCAGCCCCCTCAGCGGGGGGGCCGAAGATACGCAGTATTTT
CDR3: CASSPLSGGAEDTQYF
V: TRBV4-2
D: TRBD2
J: TRBJ2-3
size: few
length: 16

DNA: TGTGCCAGCTATGGTACGAACCCGGCCCACGAGCAGTACTTC
CDR3: CASYGTNPAHEQYF
V: TRBV28
D: -
J: TRBJ2-7
size: few
length: 14

DNA: TGTGCCAGCAGCGTAGCGGCGGGGGAAGAGACCCAGTACTTC
CDR3: CASSVAAGEETQYF
V: TRBV9
D: TRBD2
J: TRBJ2-5
size: few
length: 14

DNA: TGTGCCAGCAGCTTAGATGAAGAGACTAGCGGGGTGGCAGATACGCAGTATTTT
CDR3: CASSLDEETSGVADTQYF
V: TRBV11-2
D: TRBD2
J: TRBJ2-3
size: -
length: 18

DNA: TGTGCCAGCAGTTACTCTCCAGTAGCGGGGGGGATCCAAGAGACCCAGTACTTC
CDR3: CASSYSPVAGGIQETQYF
V: TRBV6-5
D: TRBD2
J: TRBJ2-5
size: -
length: 18

DNA: TGTGCCACCAGCAGAGATAACAATGAGCAGTTCTTC
CDR3: CATSRDNNEQFF
V: TRBV15
D: -
J: TRBJ2-1
size: few
length: 12

DNA: TGCGCCAGCAGTTACCCGACAGAGTACGAGCAGTACTTC
CDR3: CASSYPTEYEQYF
V: TRBV5-1
D: -
J: TRBJ2-7
size: few
length: 13

DNA: TGTGCCAGCACCTCCTCGAGGGACTCCACAGATACGCAGTATTTT
CDR3: CASTSSRDSTDTQYF
V: TRBV27
D: -
J: TRBJ2-3
size: few
length: 15

DNA: TGTGCCAGCAGCAAACAAGTCAAGGGGTTTTACGAGCAGTACTTC
CDR3: CASSKQVKGFYEQYF
V: TRBV12-3/TRBV12-4
D: -
J: TRBJ2-7
size: few
length: 15

DNA: TGTGCCAGCAGCCTCCCCCAAGGGACTAGCGGGGCGGGGAGCTACGAGCAGTACTTC
CDR3: CASSLPQGTSGAGSYEQYF
V: TRBV11-1
D: TRBD2
J: TRBJ2-7
size: -
length: 19

DNA: TGTGCCAGCAGTGAAGCGGCGGGGGCCTACGAGCAGTACTTC
CDR3: CASSEAAGAYEQYF
V: TRBV2
D: TRBD2
J: TRBJ2-7
size: -
length: 14

DNA: TGTGCCAGCAGTCGCGAAAGACTAGCGGCTTCCTACGAGCAGTACTTC
CDR3: CASSRERLAASYEQYF
V: TRBV3-1
D: TRBD2
J: TRBJ2-7
size: -
length: 16

DNA: TGTGCCACCAGCAGGAAGACAGTCCAAGAGACCCAGTACTTC
CDR3: CATSRKTVQETQYF
V: TRBV15
D: -
J: TRBJ2-5
size: few
length: 14

DNA: TGCGCCAGCAGCCACCCGTTGTCGTATGGCAGGGCATATGGCTACACCTTC
CDR3: CASSHPLSYGRAYGYTF
V: TRBV4-1
D: -
J: TRBJ1-2
size: -
length: 17